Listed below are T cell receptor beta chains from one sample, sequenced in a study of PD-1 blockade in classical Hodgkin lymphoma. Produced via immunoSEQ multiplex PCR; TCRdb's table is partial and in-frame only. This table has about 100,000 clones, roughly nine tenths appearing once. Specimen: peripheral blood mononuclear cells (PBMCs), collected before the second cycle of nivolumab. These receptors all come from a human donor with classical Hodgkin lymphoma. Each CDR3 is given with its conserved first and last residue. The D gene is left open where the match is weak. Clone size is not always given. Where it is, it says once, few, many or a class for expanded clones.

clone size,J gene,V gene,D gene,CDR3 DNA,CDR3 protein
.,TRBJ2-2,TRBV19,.,TGTGCCAGTAGTTCAGGGCCCGCGAACACCGGGGAGCTGTTTTTT,CASSSGPANTGELFF
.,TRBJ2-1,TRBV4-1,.,TGCGCCAGCAGCCACATGGGGGGTGAGCAGTTCTTC,CASSHMGGEQFF
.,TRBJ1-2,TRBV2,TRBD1,TGTGCCAGCGCTAGCGGACAGGACTATGGCTACACCTTC,CASASGQDYGYTF
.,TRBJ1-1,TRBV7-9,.,TGTGCCAGCAGCCGAAGGGGGGAACGCACTGAAGCTTTCTTT,CASSRRGERTEAFF
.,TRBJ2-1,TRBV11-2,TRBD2,TGTGCCAGCAGCTCAAGCGGGAGGGGCTCCTACAATGAGCAGTTCTTC,CASSSSGRGSYNEQFF
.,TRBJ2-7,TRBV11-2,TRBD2,TGTGCCAGCAGCTTAGGTACGGGAGGCAGTAAGTCCTACGAGCAGTACTTC,CASSLGTGGSKSYEQYF
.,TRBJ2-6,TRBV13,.,TGTGCCAGCAGCTTAGGGCGGGCTGGGGCCAACGTCCTGACTTTC,CASSLGRAGANVLTF
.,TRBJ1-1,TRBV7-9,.,TGTGCCAGCAGCGCTTCCTTGAACACTGAAGCTTTCTTT,CASSASLNTEAFF
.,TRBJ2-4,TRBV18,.,TGTGCCAGCTCACCATCCCCCCAGGCCAAAAACATTCAGTACTTC,CASSPSPQAKNIQYF
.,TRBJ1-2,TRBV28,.,TGTGCCAGCAGTTGGGGGGATGGCTACACCTTC,CASSWGDGYTF
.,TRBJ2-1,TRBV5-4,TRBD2,TGTGCCAGCAGCTTCCGTCCAGCGGGAGGGCCCCCCTACAATGAGCAGTTCTTC,CASSFRPAGGPPYNEQFF
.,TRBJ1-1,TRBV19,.,TGTGCCAGTAGTATGAGAACAGGGTGGACGAACACTGAAGCTTTCTTT,CASSMRTGWTNTEAFF
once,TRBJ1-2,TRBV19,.,TGTGCCAGTAGTAGGATTTATGATGGCTACACCTTC,CASSRIYDGYTF
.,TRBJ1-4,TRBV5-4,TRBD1,TGTGCCAGCAGCTTGAGGGCAGGGGGCGGTGAAAAACTGTTTTTT,CASSLRAGGGEKLFF
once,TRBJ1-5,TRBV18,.,TGTGCCAGCTCACCGGGCAATCAGCCCCAGCATTTT,CASSPGNQPQHF
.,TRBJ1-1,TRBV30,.,TGTGCCTGGAGTCAAAATACAGGGAGCGGGGCTTTCTTT,CAWSQNTGSGAFF
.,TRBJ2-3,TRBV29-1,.,TGCAGCGTTGACAGACCGCAGGGGACAGATACGCAGTATTTT,CSVDRPQGTDTQYF
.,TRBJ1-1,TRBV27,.,TGTGCCAGCAGTTTGACAGGCCCGAACACTGAAGCTTTCTTT,CASSLTGPNTEAFF
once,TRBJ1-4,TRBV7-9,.,TGTGCCAGCAGCTTAGGCGGCCGCACTGAAAAACTGTTTTTT,CASSLGGRTEKLFF
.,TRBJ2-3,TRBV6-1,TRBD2,TGTGCCAGCAGTGAAGAGAGGACTAGCGGCTTCACAGATACGCAGTATTTT,CASSEERTSGFTDTQYF
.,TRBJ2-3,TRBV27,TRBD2,TGTGCCAGCAGGTTAGCGGGAGGGCCAGATACGCAGTATTTT,CASRLAGGPDTQYF
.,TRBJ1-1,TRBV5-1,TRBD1,TGCGCCAGCAGCGCACAGGGGGCGCGAACTGAAGCTTTCTTT,CASSAQGARTEAFF
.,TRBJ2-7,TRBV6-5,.,TGTGCCAGCAGTTGGGGGAGTGAGCAGTACTTC,CASSWGSEQYF
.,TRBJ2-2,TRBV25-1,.,TGTGCCAGCGGATTCACCGGGGAGCTGTTTTTT,CASGFTGELFF
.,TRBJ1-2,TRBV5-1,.,TGCGCCAGCAGCTGGATAGGGTGGGTGGATGGCTACACCTTC,CASSWIGWVDGYTF
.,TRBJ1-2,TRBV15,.,TGTGCCACCAGCAGAGAGGGGGGGAACTATGGCTACACCTTC,CATSREGGNYGYTF
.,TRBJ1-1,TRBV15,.,TGTGCCACCAGGTCACAGGCAAAGATGAACACTGAAGCTTTCTTT,CATRSQAKMNTEAFF
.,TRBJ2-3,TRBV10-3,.,TGTGCCATCAGTGAGTCGGAGGGAAGGAGGGATACGCAGTATTTT,CAISESEGRRDTQYF
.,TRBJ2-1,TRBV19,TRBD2,TGTGCCACCGAATATAGCGGGAGTTCCTACAATGAGCAGTTCTTC,CATEYSGSSYNEQFF
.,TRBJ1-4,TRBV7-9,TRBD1,TGTGCCAGCAGCTTAGGACAGGGTGCAACTAATGAAAAACTGTTTTTT,CASSLGQGATNEKLFF
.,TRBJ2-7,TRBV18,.,TGTGCCAGCTCACCACCGGTGGGTACAGTAGGCTCCTACGAGCAGTACTTC,CASSPPVGTVGSYEQYF
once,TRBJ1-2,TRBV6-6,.,TGTGCCAGCAGTTACAGGGTTGAGAATGGCTACACCTTC,CASSYRVENGYTF
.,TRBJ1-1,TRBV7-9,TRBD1,TGTGCCAGCAGCCCCCTTTCCCGACAGGGTAACACTGAAGCTTTCTTT,CASSPLSRQGNTEAFF
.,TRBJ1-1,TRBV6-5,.,TGTGCCAGCAGTTACGGGGGTGGGACTGAAGCTTTCTTT,CASSYGGGTEAFF
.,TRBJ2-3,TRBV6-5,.,TGTGCCAGCAGTTATCAGGGGGGAGTTGAGGATACGCAGTATTTT,CASSYQGGVEDTQYF
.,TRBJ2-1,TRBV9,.,TGTGCCAGCAGCGTAGGGGGGGACCTCTACAATGAGCAGTTCTTC,CASSVGGDLYNEQFF
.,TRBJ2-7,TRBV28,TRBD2,TGTGCCAGCAGTTTGGAGCTAGCGGGAGGCAACCCTGATGAGCAGTACTTC,CASSLELAGGNPDEQYF
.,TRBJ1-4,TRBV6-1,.,TGTGCCAGCAGTGAATCTGGCGAAAAACTGTTTTTT,CASSESGEKLFF
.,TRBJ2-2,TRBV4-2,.,TGTGCCAGCAGCCTCTTTACCGGGGAGCTGTTTTTT,CASSLFTGELFF
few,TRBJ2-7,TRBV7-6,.,TGTGCCAGCAGCCAAACTGAGGATTCCGAGCAGTACTTC,CASSQTEDSEQYF
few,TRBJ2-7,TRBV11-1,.,TGTGCCAGCAGCTTAGTTTTCGGGGACGAGCAGTACTTC,CASSLVFGDEQYF
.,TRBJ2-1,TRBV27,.,TGTGCCAGCAGTTCCACCAGGTGGGACTTTCTCTACAATGAGCAGTTCTTC,CASSSTRWDFLYNEQFF
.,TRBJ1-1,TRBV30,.,TGTGCCTGGAGTAATCGGGGTGGGAACACTGAAGCTTTCTTT,CAWSNRGGNTEAFF
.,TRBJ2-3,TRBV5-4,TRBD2,TGTGCCAGCAGCCACCCGGGCCTAGCGGGAGTATTAGATACGCAGTATTTT,CASSHPGLAGVLDTQYF
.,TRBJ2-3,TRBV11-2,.,TGTGCCAGCAGCGTCGTGGGAGGCACAGATACGCAGTATTTT,CASSVVGGTDTQYF
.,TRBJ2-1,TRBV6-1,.,TGTGCCAGCAGACCTTGGGGTAATTCCTACAATGAGCAGTTCTTC,CASRPWGNSYNEQFF
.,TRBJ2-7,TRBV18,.,TGTGCCAGCTCACCACCACCTAAAGGCGTCGAGCAGTACTTC,CASSPPPKGVEQYF
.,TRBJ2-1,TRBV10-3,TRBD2,TGTGCCATCAGAGATAGGACTAGCGGAGACTACAATGAGCAGTTCTTC,CAIRDRTSGDYNEQFF
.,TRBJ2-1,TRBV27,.,TGTGCCAGCAGTTTCACGTTCCAGAGCTCCTACAATGAGCAGTTCTTC,CASSFTFQSSYNEQFF